A selection of T cell receptor beta chains follows, all from one sample in a study of T cells after yellow fever vaccination. Via MiXCR, TCRdb re-called the 5' RACE reads, giving one row per CDR3 protein. The profile shows some 350,000 distinct CDR3 sequences, roughly 4% of them singletons. Sequenced here: PBMCs, sampled 5 days after the yellow fever booster vaccination. Receptors originate from a man between 18 and 29 years old who received the YFV17D yellow fever vaccine. Both conserved end residues are part of each CDR3. The D gene is left open where the match is weak. The listing skips clone size in some rows; elsewhere it reads once, few, many or a size class.

J gene: TRBJ1-2
V gene: TRBV5-1
clone size: .
D gene: TRBD1
CDR3 protein: CASSEPGQGFGNYGYTF
CDR3 DNA: TGCGCCAGCAGCGAACCGGGACAGGGGTTCGGTAACTATGGCTACACCTTC

J gene: TRBJ2-7
V gene: TRBV6-1
clone size: many
D gene: .
CDR3 protein: CASSEEGPTYEQYF
CDR3 DNA: TGTGCCAGCAGTGAAGAGGGGCCGACCTACGAGCAGTACTTC

J gene: TRBJ1-1
V gene: TRBV24-1
clone size: few
D gene: .
CDR3 protein: CATGGLGTEAFF
CDR3 DNA: TGTGCCACGGGGGGCCTCGGCACTGAAGCTTTCTTT

J gene: TRBJ2-1
V gene: TRBV7-2
clone size: many
D gene: .
CDR3 protein: CASSAGRGSYNEQFF
CDR3 DNA: TGTGCCAGCAGCGCGGGACGGGGCTCCTACAATGAGCAGTTCTTC

J gene: TRBJ2-3
V gene: TRBV19
clone size: few
D gene: TRBD2
CDR3 protein: CASRRSGGAADTQYF
CDR3 DNA: TGTGCCTCGCGACGGAGCGGGGGGGCTGCAGATACGCAGTATTTT

J gene: TRBJ2-3
V gene: TRBV4-3
clone size: .
D gene: .
CDR3 protein: CASSLLWGYVTDTQYF
CDR3 DNA: TGCGCCAGCAGCCTCCTATGGGGGTACGTCACAGATACGCAGTATTTT

J gene: TRBJ1-2
V gene: TRBV12-3/TRBV12-4
clone size: few
D gene: .
CDR3 protein: CASSFNYRDTF
CDR3 DNA: TGTGCCAGCAGTTTTAACTACCGGGACACCTTC

J gene: TRBJ2-3
V gene: TRBV7-9
clone size: few
D gene: TRBD1
CDR3 protein: CASSLPSGTGETDTQYF
CDR3 DNA: TGTGCCAGCAGCCTCCCTTCCGGGACAGGGGAAACAGATACGCAGTATTTT

J gene: TRBJ1-2
V gene: TRBV2
clone size: few
D gene: .
CDR3 protein: CASSGAGKYYTF
CDR3 DNA: TGTGCCAGCAGTGGGGCAGGGAAATACTACACCTTC

J gene: TRBJ2-3
V gene: TRBV7-2
clone size: many
D gene: .
CDR3 protein: CASSSSLGTQYF
CDR3 DNA: TGTGCCAGCAGCTCCTCCCTTGGTACGCAGTATTTT

J gene: TRBJ2-5
V gene: TRBV12-3/TRBV12-4
clone size: many
D gene: .
CDR3 protein: CASSFGRDQETQYF
CDR3 DNA: TGTGCCAGCAGTTTCGGCAGGGATCAAGAGACCCAGTACTTC

J gene: TRBJ2-1
V gene: TRBV20-1
clone size: .
D gene: TRBD2
CDR3 protein: CSARNSGRQNEQFF
CDR3 DNA: TGCAGTGCTAGAAATAGCGGGCGACAAAATGAGCAGTTCTTC

J gene: TRBJ2-1
V gene: TRBV12-3/TRBV12-4
clone size: many
D gene: .
CDR3 protein: CASRPTGGGLLIEQFF
CDR3 DNA: TGTGCCAGCAGGCCCACCGGCGGCGGACTATTGATCGAGCAGTTCTTC

J gene: TRBJ1-1
V gene: TRBV19
clone size: many
D gene: TRBD1
CDR3 protein: CASRDRELNTEAFF
CDR3 DNA: TGTGCCAGTCGGGACAGAGAATTGAACACTGAAGCTTTCTTT

J gene: TRBJ2-1
V gene: TRBV6-2/TRBV6-3
clone size: few
D gene: .
CDR3 protein: CASNTGRTYNEQFF
CDR3 DNA: TGTGCCAGCAATACGGGGCGGACCTACAATGAGCAGTTCTTC

J gene: TRBJ2-5
V gene: TRBV9
clone size: few
D gene: .
CDR3 protein: CASSATGYGSETQYF
CDR3 DNA: TGTGCCAGCAGCGCGACAGGCTACGGATCTGAGACCCAGTACTTC

J gene: TRBJ2-3
V gene: TRBV7-8
clone size: many
D gene: .
CDR3 protein: CASSSLSGKADTQYF
CDR3 DNA: TGTGCCAGCAGCTCACTTTCCGGGAAGGCAGATACGCAGTATTTT

J gene: TRBJ1-1
V gene: TRBV12-3/TRBV12-4
clone size: few
D gene: .
CDR3 protein: CASSLQDIGRAFF
CDR3 DNA: TGTGCCAGCAGTTTGCAGGACATTGGGAGGGCTTTCTTT

J gene: TRBJ2-1
V gene: TRBV6-1
clone size: many
D gene: TRBD2
CDR3 protein: CASSVTAGSSYNEQFF
CDR3 DNA: TGTGCCAGCAGTGTGACAGCGGGGAGCTCCTACAATGAGCAGTTCTTC

J gene: TRBJ1-4
V gene: TRBV5-1
clone size: .
D gene: TRBD1
CDR3 protein: CASSPRQGADEKLFF
CDR3 DNA: TGCGCCAGCAGCCCCCGACAGGGAGCGGATGAAAAACTGTTTTTT

J gene: TRBJ1-2
V gene: TRBV24-1
clone size: once
D gene: .
CDR3 protein: CATSAPSRGYTF
CDR3 DNA: TGTGCCACCAGTGCCCCCTCGAGGGGCTACACCTTC

J gene: TRBJ2-2
V gene: TRBV10-3
clone size: .
D gene: TRBD1
CDR3 protein: CAISERTGDPRAGELFF
CDR3 DNA: TGTGCCATCAGTGAAAGGACAGGAGACCCGAGGGCCGGGGAGCTGTTTTTT

J gene: TRBJ1-6
V gene: TRBV6-6
clone size: .
D gene: TRBD1
CDR3 protein: CASSYSSQGAFSPLHF
CDR3 DNA: TGTGCCAGCAGTTACTCGAGCCAGGGGGCGTTTTCACCCCTCCACTTT

J gene: TRBJ2-7
V gene: TRBV3-1
clone size: few
D gene: .
CDR3 protein: CASSPTSSTTQYF
CDR3 DNA: TGTGCCAGCAGCCCGACGAGCTCTACGACGCAGTACTTC

J gene: TRBJ1-4
V gene: TRBV3-2
clone size: .
D gene: .
CDR3 protein: CASSQDRQGGGEKLFF
CDR3 DNA: TGTGCCAGCAGCCAAGACAGGCAGGGGGGTGGTGAAAAACTGTTTTTT

J gene: TRBJ2-3
V gene: TRBV4-3
clone size: many
D gene: TRBD2
CDR3 protein: CASSRDGGTSTDTQYF
CDR3 DNA: TGCGCCAGCAGCCGGGACGGGGGGACTAGCACAGATACGCAGTATTTT

J gene: TRBJ1-1
V gene: TRBV4-3
clone size: many
D gene: TRBD1
CDR3 protein: CASSQDDRGREAFF
CDR3 DNA: TGCGCCAGCAGCCAAGACGACAGGGGTCGTGAAGCTTTCTTT

J gene: TRBJ2-2
V gene: TRBV12-3/TRBV12-4
clone size: few
D gene: .
CDR3 protein: CASSFFPANTGELFF
CDR3 DNA: TGTGCCAGCAGTTTCTTTCCAGCGAACACCGGGGAGCTGTTTTTT

J gene: TRBJ2-2
V gene: TRBV12-3/TRBV12-4
clone size: .
D gene: .
CDR3 protein: CASRSTRKNTGELFF
CDR3 DNA: TGTGCCAGCAGGTCCACGCGTAAGAACACCGGGGAGCTGTTTTTT

J gene: TRBJ2-3
V gene: TRBV11-2
clone size: .
D gene: TRBD2
CDR3 protein: CASSKRAGGRVTQYF
CDR3 DNA: TGTGCCAGCAGCAAAAGGGCCGGGGGGAGGGTTACGCAGTATTTT

J gene: TRBJ1-1
V gene: TRBV3-2
clone size: many
D gene: .
CDR3 protein: CASSPTNSGPSEAFF
CDR3 DNA: TGTGCCAGCAGCCCTACCAACAGTGGTCCGTCCGAAGCTTTCTTT

J gene: TRBJ2-7
V gene: TRBV18
clone size: many
D gene: TRBD2
CDR3 protein: CASSLAGGQISEQYF
CDR3 DNA: TGTGCCAGCTCATTGGCGGGGGGACAAATCTCAGAGCAGTACTTC

J gene: TRBJ2-2
V gene: TRBV5-1
clone size: few
D gene: TRBD1
CDR3 protein: CASRAPGQGNTGELFF
CDR3 DNA: TGCGCCAGCAGGGCACCGGGACAGGGTAACACCGGGGAGCTGTTTTTT

J gene: TRBJ1-1
V gene: TRBV7-2
clone size: many
D gene: TRBD1
CDR3 protein: CASSSDRGNTEAFF
CDR3 DNA: TGTGCCAGCAGCTCGGACAGGGGGAACACTGAAGCTTTCTTT

J gene: TRBJ2-1
V gene: TRBV6-2/TRBV6-3
clone size: many
D gene: TRBD2
CDR3 protein: CASRAPGGSHNEQFF
CDR3 DNA: TGTGCCAGCAGGGCCCCCGGGGGGTCCCACAATGAGCAGTTCTTC

J gene: TRBJ1-2
V gene: TRBV7-3
clone size: few
D gene: .
CDR3 protein: CANHNRVSQEWGYTF
CDR3 DNA: TGTGCCAACCACAACAGGGTATCGCAGGAGTGGGGCTACACCTTC

J gene: TRBJ1-2
V gene: TRBV7-2
clone size: .
D gene: .
CDR3 protein: CASSLAPAAGGYTF
CDR3 DNA: TGTGCCAGCAGCTTAGCCCCCGCGGCGGGGGGCTACACCTTC

J gene: TRBJ2-3
V gene: TRBV5-1
clone size: many
D gene: TRBD2
CDR3 protein: CASSSRTSDTQYF
CDR3 DNA: TGCGCCAGCAGCTCCAGGACTAGCGATACGCAGTATTTT

J gene: TRBJ1-1
V gene: TRBV12-3/TRBV12-4
clone size: .
D gene: .
CDR3 protein: CASSFARNTEAFF
CDR3 DNA: TGTGCCAGCAGTTTTGCCAGGAACACTGAAGCTTTCTTT

J gene: TRBJ1-1
V gene: TRBV18
clone size: many
D gene: TRBD1
CDR3 protein: CASSPLQGYTEAFF
CDR3 DNA: TGTGCCAGCTCACCACTACAGGGGTACACTGAAGCTTTCTTT

J gene: TRBJ2-7
V gene: TRBV7-2
clone size: .
D gene: .
CDR3 protein: CASSLARGVYEQYF
CDR3 DNA: TGTGCCAGCAGCTTAGCGCGAGGGGTCTACGAGCAGTACTTC

J gene: TRBJ1-2
V gene: TRBV27
clone size: .
D gene: TRBD1
CDR3 protein: CASSRGDSYGYTF
CDR3 DNA: TGTGCCAGCAGTCGGGGGGACAGCTATGGCTACACCTTC

J gene: TRBJ1-2
V gene: TRBV19
clone size: many
D gene: .
CDR3 protein: CASTGRQDTNYGYTF
CDR3 DNA: TGTGCCAGTACCGGGCGACAAGACACTAACTATGGCTACACCTTC

J gene: TRBJ1-5
V gene: TRBV10-3
clone size: many
D gene: TRBD1
CDR3 protein: CAISESGTGRNQPQHF
CDR3 DNA: TGTGCCATCAGTGAGTCGGGGACAGGGCGTAATCAGCCCCAGCATTTT

J gene: TRBJ1-5
V gene: TRBV7-2
clone size: many
D gene: .
CDR3 protein: CASSLWRVDQPQHF
CDR3 DNA: TGTGCCAGCAGCTTATGGAGGGTAGATCAGCCCCAGCATTTT

J gene: TRBJ2-7
V gene: TRBV5-1
clone size: few
D gene: .
CDR3 protein: CASSLSASYEQYF
CDR3 DNA: TGCGCCAGCAGCTTGTCCGCATCCTACGAGCAGTACTTC

J gene: TRBJ2-5
V gene: TRBV9
clone size: few
D gene: TRBD2
CDR3 protein: CASSVTSSGAGETQYF
CDR3 DNA: TGTGCCAGCAGCGTGACTAGCAGCGGGGCGGGGGAGACCCAGTACTTC

J gene: TRBJ2-1
V gene: TRBV2
clone size: many
D gene: TRBD1
CDR3 protein: CASKQGAYNEQFF
CDR3 DNA: TGTGCCAGCAAGCAGGGGGCCTACAATGAGCAGTTCTTC

J gene: TRBJ2-3
V gene: TRBV20-1
clone size: .
D gene: .
CDR3 protein: CSAKQGGGSTDTQYF
CDR3 DNA: TGCAGTGCTAAACAGGGCGGTGGATCCACAGATACGCAGTATTTT

J gene: TRBJ2-3
V gene: TRBV4-1
clone size: .
D gene: .
CDR3 protein: CASSPRLGDTQYF
CDR3 DNA: TGCGCCAGCAGCCCCCGTCTTGGAGATACGCAGTATTTT

J gene: TRBJ2-1
V gene: TRBV29-1
clone size: few
D gene: .
CDR3 protein: CSVETGGYNEQFF
CDR3 DNA: TGCAGCGTGGAGACGGGCGGCTACAATGAGCAGTTCTTC

J gene: TRBJ1-5
V gene: TRBV29-1
clone size: .
D gene: .
CDR3 protein: CSVAGDTGGNQPQHF
CDR3 DNA: TGCAGCGTTGCGGGGGATACGGGAGGCAATCAGCCCCAGCATTTT

J gene: TRBJ2-3
V gene: TRBV24-1
clone size: many
D gene: TRBD2
CDR3 protein: CATSERGGVTDTQYF
CDR3 DNA: TGTGCCACCAGTGAGCGGGGGGGCGTCACAGATACGCAGTATTTT